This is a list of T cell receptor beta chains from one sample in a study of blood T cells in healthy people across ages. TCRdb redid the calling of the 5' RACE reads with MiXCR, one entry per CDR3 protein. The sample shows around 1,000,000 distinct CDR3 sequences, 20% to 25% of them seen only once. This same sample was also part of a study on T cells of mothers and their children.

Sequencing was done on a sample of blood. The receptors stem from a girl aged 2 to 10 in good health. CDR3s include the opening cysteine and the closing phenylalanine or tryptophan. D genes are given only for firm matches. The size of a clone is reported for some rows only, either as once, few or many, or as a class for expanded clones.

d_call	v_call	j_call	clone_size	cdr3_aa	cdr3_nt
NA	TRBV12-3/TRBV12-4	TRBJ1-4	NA	CASSLTLIPIGRGNEKLFF	TGTGCCAGCAGTTTAACCCTGATCCCGATCGGCCGGGGGAATGAAAAACTGTTTTTT
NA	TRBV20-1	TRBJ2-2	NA	CSAIFAGLNTGELFF	TGCAGTGCTATTTTTGCGGGACTTAACACCGGGGAGCTGTTTTTT
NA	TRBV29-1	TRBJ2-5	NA	CSARELAQETQYF	TGCAGCGCGAGAGAGCTAGCACAAGAGACCCAGTACTTC
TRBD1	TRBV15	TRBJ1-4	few	CATSPRQGKHEKLFF	TGTGCCACCAGCCCCCGACAGGGGAAGCATGAAAAACTGTTTTTT
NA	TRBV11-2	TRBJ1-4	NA	CASSLRRGDLREKLFF	TGTGCCAGCAGCTTAAGGCGAGGGGACCTCCGTGAAAAACTGTTTTTT
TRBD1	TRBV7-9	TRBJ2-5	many	CASSLARTGQETQYF	TGTGCCAGCAGCTTAGCACGGACAGGACAAGAGACCCAGTACTTC
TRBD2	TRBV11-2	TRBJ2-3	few	CASSSRKGTSGSGVTDTRYF	TGTGCCAGCAGCTCTAGGAAAGGGACTAGCGGGAGCGGAGTCACAGATACGCGGTATTTT
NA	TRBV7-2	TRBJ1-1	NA	CASNTRRTTNTEAFF	TGTGCCAGCAATACACGGCGGACGACGAACACTGAAGCTTTCTTT
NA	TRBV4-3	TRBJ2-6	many	CASSQDRGAGANVLTF	TGCGCCAGCAGCCAAGACCGGGGCGCTGGGGCCAACGTCCTGACTTTC
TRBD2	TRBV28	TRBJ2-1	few	CASDSGTSVYNEQFF	TGTGCCAGCGACTCCGGGACTAGCGTCTACAATGAGCAGTTCTTC
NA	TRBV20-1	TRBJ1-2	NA	CSASENGYTF	TGCAGTGCTAGTGAGAATGGCTACACCTTC
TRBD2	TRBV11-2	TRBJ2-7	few	CASSSIRRRGGYEQYF	TGTGCCAGCAGCTCCATCCGGAGACGGGGGGGCTACGAGCAGTACTTC
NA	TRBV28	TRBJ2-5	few	CASSLWADKRETQYF	TGTGCCAGCAGTTTATGGGCGGACAAGCGGGAGACCCAGTACTTC
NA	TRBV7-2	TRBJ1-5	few	CASRPTAYSNQPQHF	TGTGCCAGCAGGCCTACAGCATATAGCAATCAGCCCCAGCATTTT
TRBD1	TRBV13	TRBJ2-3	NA	CASSLAGTGIGDTQYF	TGTGCCAGCAGCTTGGCCGGGACAGGAATCGGAGATACGCAGTATTTT
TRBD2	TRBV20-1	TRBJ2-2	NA	CSARDGLAENTGELFF	TGCAGTGCTAGAGACGGACTAGCGGAGAACACCGGGGAGCTGTTTTTT
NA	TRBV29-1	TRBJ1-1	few	CSVRPGVEAFF	TGCAGCGTCCGCCCTGGGGTTGAAGCTTTCTTT